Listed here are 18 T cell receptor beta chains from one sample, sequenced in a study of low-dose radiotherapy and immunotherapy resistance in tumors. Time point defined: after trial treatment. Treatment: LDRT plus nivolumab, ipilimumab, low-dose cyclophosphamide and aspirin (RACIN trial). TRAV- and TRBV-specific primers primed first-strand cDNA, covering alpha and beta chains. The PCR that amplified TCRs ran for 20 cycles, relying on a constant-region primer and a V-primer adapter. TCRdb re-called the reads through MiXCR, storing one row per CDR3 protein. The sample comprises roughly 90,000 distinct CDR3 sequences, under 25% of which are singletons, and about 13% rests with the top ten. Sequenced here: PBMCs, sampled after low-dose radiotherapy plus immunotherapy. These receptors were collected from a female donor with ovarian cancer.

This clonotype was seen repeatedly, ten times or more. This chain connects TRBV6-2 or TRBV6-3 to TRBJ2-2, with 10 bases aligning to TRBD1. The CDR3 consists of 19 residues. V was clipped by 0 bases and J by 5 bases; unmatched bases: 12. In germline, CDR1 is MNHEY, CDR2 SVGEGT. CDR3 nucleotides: TGTGCCAGCAGTTACTCGAGAGTAACTTGGACAGGGGGGACCGGGGAGCTGTTTTTT. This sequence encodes CASSYSRVTWTGGTGELFF.

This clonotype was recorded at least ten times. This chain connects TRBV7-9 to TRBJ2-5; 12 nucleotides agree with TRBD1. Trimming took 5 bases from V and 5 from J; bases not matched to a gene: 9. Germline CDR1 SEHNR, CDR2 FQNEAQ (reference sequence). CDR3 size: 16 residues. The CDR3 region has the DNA TGTGCCAGCAGCCCACCAGGGACAGGGGGCGTGGAGACCCAGTACTTC. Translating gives CASSPPGTGGVETQYF.

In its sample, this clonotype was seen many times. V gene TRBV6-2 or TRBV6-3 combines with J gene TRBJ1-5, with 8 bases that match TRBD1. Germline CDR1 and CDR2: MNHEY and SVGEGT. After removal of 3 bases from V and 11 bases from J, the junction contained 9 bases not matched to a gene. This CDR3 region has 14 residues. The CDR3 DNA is TGTGCCAGCAGTTATAACGACAGGGGATGGGCCCAGCATTTT. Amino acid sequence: CASSYNDRGWAQHF.

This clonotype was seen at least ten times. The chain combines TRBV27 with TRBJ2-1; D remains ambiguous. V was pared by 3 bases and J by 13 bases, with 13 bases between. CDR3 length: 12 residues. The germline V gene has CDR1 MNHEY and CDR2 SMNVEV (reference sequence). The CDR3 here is CASSFDGLLQFF. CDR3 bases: TGTGCCAGCAGTTTTGATGGGCTCCTCCAGTTCTTC.

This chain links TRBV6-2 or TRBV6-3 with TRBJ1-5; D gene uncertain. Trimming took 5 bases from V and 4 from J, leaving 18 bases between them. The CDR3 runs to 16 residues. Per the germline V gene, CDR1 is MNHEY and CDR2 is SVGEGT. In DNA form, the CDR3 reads TGTGCCAGCAGTGATACCTCAACCAGGAAGAATCAGCCCCAGCATTTT. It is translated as CASSDTSTRKNQPQHF.

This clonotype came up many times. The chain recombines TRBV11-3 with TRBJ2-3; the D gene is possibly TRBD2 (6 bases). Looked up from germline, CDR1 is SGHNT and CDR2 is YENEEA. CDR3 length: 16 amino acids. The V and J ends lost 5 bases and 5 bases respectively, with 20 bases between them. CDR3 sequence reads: CASSLDGDFRGDTQYF. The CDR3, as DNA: TGTGCCAGCAGCCTTGATGGGGACTTCCGGGGAGATACGCAGTATTTT. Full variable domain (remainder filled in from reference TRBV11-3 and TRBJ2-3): EAGVVQSPRYKIIEKKQPVAFWCNPISGHNTLYWYLQNLGQGPELLIRYENEEAVDDSQLPKDRFSAERLKGVDSTLKIQPAELGDSAVYLCASSLDGDFRGDTQYFGPGTRLTVL.

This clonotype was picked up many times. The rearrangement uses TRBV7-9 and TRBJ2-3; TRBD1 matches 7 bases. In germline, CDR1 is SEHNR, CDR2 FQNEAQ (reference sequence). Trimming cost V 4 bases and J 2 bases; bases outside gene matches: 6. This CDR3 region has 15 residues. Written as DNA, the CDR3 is TGTGCCAGCAGCTCGACAGGGTTCTCCACAGATACGCAGTATTTT. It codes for CASSSTGFSTDTQYF.

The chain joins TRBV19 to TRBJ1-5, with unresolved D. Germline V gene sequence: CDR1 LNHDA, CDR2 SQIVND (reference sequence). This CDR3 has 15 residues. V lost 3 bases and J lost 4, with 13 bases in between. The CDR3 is CASSISGDENQPQHF. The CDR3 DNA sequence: TGTGCCAGTAGTATTTCCGGGGATGAAAATCAGCCCCAGCATTTT.

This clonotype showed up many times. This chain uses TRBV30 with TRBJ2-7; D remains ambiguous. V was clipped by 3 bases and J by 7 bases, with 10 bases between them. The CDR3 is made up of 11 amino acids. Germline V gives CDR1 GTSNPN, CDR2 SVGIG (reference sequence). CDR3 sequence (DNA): TGTGCCTGGAGCTACGCGTTGGAGCAGTACTTC. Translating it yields CAWSYALEQYF.

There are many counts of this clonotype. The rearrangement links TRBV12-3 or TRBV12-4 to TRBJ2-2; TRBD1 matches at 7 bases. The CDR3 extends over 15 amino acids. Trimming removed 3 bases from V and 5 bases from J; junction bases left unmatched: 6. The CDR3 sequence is CASSFTGVGTGELFF. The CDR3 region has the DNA TGTGCCAGCAGTTTCACAGGGGTTGGGACCGGGGAGCTGTTTTTT.

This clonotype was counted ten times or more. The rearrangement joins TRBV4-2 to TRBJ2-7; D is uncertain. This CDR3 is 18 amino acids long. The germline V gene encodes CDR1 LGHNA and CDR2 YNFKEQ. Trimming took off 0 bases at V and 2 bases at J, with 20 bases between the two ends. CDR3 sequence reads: CASSQDLDTPPKTYEQYF. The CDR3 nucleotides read TGTGCCAGCAGCCAAGATCTCGACACTCCGCCGAAGACCTACGAGCAGTACTTC.

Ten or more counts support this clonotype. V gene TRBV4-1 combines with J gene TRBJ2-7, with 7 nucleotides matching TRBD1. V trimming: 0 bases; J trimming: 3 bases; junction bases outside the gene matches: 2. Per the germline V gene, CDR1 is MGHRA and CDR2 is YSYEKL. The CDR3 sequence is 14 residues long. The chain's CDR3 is CASSQDRGNYEQYF. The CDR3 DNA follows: TGCGCCAGCAGCCAAGACAGGGGGAACTACGAGCAGTACTTC.

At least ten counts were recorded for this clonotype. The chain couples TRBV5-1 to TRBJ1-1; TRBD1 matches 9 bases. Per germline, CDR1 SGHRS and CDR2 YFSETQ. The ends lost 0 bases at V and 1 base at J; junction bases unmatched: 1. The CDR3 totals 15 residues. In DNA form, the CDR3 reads TGCGCCAGCAGCTTGGCGGGACAGGGGAACACTGAAGCTTTCTTT. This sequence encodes CASSLAGQGNTEAFF.

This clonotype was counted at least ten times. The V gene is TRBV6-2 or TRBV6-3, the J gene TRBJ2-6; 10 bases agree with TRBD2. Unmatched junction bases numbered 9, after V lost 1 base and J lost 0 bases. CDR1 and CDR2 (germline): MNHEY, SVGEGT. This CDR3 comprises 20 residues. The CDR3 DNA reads TGTGCCAGCAGTTACTGGTCTAGCGGGAGTGGTAACTCTGGGGCCAACGTCCTGACTTTC. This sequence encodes CASSYWSSGSGNSGANVLTF.

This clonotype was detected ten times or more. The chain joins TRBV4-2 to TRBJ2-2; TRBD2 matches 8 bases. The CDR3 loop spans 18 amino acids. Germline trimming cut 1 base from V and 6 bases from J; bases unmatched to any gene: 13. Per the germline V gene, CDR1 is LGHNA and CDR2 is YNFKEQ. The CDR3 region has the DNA TGTGCCAGCAGCCAAGTATCGTTCAGCGGGGGAACCTCCGGGGAGCTGTTTTTT. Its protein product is CASSQVSFSGGTSGELFF.

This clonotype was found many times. This chain's CDR3 is CASSSKVTYEQYF. The CDR3 DNA is TGCGCCAGCAGCTCAAAGGTTACCTACGAGCAGTACTTC. The chain has TRBV5-1 and TRBJ2-7; no definite D call. V lost 3 bases and J lost 2, with 9 bases in between. Germline CDR1 reads SGHRS; CDR2 reads YFSETQ. The CDR3 totals 13 residues.

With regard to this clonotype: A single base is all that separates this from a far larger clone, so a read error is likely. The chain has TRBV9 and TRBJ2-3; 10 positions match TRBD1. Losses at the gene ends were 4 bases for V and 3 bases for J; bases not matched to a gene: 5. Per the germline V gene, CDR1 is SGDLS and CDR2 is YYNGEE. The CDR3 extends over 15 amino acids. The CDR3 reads CASSTRDRGTDTQYF. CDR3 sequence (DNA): TGTGCCAGCAGCACCCGGGACAGGGGAACAGATACGCAGTATTTT.

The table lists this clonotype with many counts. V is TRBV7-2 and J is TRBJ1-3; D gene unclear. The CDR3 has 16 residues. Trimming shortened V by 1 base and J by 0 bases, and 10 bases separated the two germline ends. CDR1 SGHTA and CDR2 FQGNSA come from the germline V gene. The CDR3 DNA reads TGTGCCAGCAGCTTAGTTAGGTGGAACTCTGGAAACACCATATATTTT. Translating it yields CASSLVRWNSGNTIYF.